This TCR beta chain was found in a study of technical replicates of blood from several donors. Data came from immunoSEQ multiplex PCR; TCRdb stores just in-frame clones and leaves some out. The sample lists about 59,000 clones; just under 95% were seen once. With 4 bases removed from V and 0 bases from J, the gap between germline ends came to 16 bases. Germline V gene lookup returns CDR1 LGHNA and CDR2 YSLEER. This CDR3 has 18 amino acids. Sample: PBMCs. This chain links TRBV4-3 with TRBJ1-6; D gene ambiguous. The TCR comes from a human donor in good health. Some clones in this sample may be carry-over from other donors' samples. The CDR3 DNA sequence: TGCGCCAGCAGCCGACAACCCGACGGAAGCTCCTATAATTCACCCCTCCACTTT. Its translation: CASSRQPDGSSYNSPLHF.